The 12 T cell receptor beta chains below come from one sample, sequenced in a study of cytomegalovirus exposure and HLA in healthy donors (TCRdb year 2017). Libraries were built with the immunoSEQ multiplex PCR assay. TCRdb limited this immuneACCESS table to in-frame rearrangements with V and J called. A share of clones is missing; checked studies link under half to unresolved V genes, and the rest is unexplained. For this sample there are some 160,000 clones; 88% appear just once. Jointly, the top ten make up about 3% of the sample. The sample taken for sequencing was PBMCs. The receptors originated from a man younger than 35 in good health and CMV-seronegative.

This sequence joins TRBV13 and TRBJ1-5, with D perhaps TRBD1 (6 bases). Deletions cut 5 bases from V and 2 bases from J, with 16 bases between. Germline V gives CDR1 PRHDT, CDR2 FYEKMQ (reference sequence). The CDR3 runs to 16 residues. The CDR3 loop is CASSRRSAGGNQPQHF. CDR3 sequence (DNA): TGTGCCAGCAGCCGTCGTTCGGCAGGGGGCAATCAGCCCCAGCATTTT.

The gene calls are TRBV6-6 and TRBJ1-6, with 10 bases matching TRBD1. Germline V gene lookup returns CDR1 MNHNY and CDR2 SVGAGI (reference sequence). This CDR3 has 14 residues. V trimming: 6 bases; J trimming: 14 bases; junction bases outside the gene matches: 10. For the CDR3, the DNA is TGTGCCAGCAGGTCCGGACAGGGGGGTGGGACCCTCCACTTT. It is translated as CASRSGQGGGTLHF.

This clone was picked up a small number of times. The V gene is TRBV25-1, the J gene TRBJ2-7; D is unresolved. Germline loops: CDR1 MGHDK, CDR2 SYGVNS. The CDR3 runs to 13 residues. Between the trimmed V and J ends, which lost 4 bases and 6 bases, there was a span of 13 bases. CDR3 in amino acids: CASSASGSAEQYF. The CDR3 coding sequence is TGTGCCAGCAGTGCTTCAGGATCAGCCGAGCAGTACTTC.

J is TRBJ1-1 and V is TRBV7-9, with 12 bases fitting TRBD1. Germline V gene data show CDR1 as SEHNR and CDR2 as FQNEAQ (reference sequence). This CDR3 has 15 residues. Trimming removed 4 bases from V and 3 bases from J; junction bases left unmatched: 3. DNA of the CDR3: TGTGCCAGCAGCTCCCGGGACAGGGGGCACACTGAAGCTTTCTTT. Encoded protein: CASSSRDRGHTEAFF.

This chain links TRBV5-6 with TRBJ2-7, with a possible D match to TRBD1 (6 bases). Germline-derived CDR1 and CDR2 are SGHDT and YYEEEE. Trimming removed 8 bases from V and 5 bases from J, with 17 bases in between. The CDR3 length is 13 residues. The CDR3 spells CASRGDNPHEQYV. In nucleotides, the CDR3 is TGTGCCAGTAGAGGGGACAACCCCCACGAGCAGTACGTC.

The gene calls are TRBV5-1 and TRBJ1-1, with TRBD1 matching 7 bases. This CDR3 region has 15 residues. CDR1 and CDR2 from the germline V gene are SGHRS and YFSETQ. After removal of 0 bases from V and 5 bases from J, the junction contained 7 bases not matched to a gene. The CDR3 DNA reads as TGCGCCAGCAGCTTGGACAGGGGAGGATCTACTGAAGCTTTCTTT. Translating it yields CASSLDRGGSTEAFF.

The CDR3 protein is CASSLAGGNTEAFF. The CDR3 DNA is TGTGCCAGCAGCTTAGCGGGAGGGAACACTGAAGCTTTCTTT. The genes are TRBV11-2 and TRBJ1-1; D gene uncertain. Trimming took off 1 base at V and 1 base at J, with 7 bases between the two ends. The CDR3 totals 14 residues. Germline loops: CDR1 SGHAT, CDR2 FQNNGV.

This chain connects TRBV7-2 to TRBJ1-4, with D unclear. Germline V gene sequence: CDR1 SGHTA, CDR2 FQGNSA. The V gene lost 2 bases and the J gene lost 11 bases, with 15 bases spanning the gap. CDR3 length: 14 residues. The CDR3 loop reads CASSLLRAEAKLFF. CDR3 coding DNA: TGTGCCAGCAGCTTACTTCGGGCGGAGGCTAAACTGTTTTTT.

V gene TRBV15 combines with J gene TRBJ1-5; a possible D gene is TRBD1 (6 bases). CDR1 and CDR2 from the germline V gene are LNHNV and YYDKDF (reference sequence). The CDR3 is made up of 16 amino acids. The V end was cut by 2 bases, the J end by 0 bases, with 11 bases between. The CDR3 here is CATSRLLQGSNQPQHF. The CDR3 bases are TGTGCCACCAGCAGACTATTACAGGGTAGCAATCAGCCCCAGCATTTT.

CDR3 sequence reads: CASSSDQGGHEQYF. CDR3 in DNA: TGTGCCAGCAGTAGCGATCAGGGAGGTCACGAGCAGTACTTC. The chain combines TRBV28 with TRBJ2-7; a possible D gene is TRBD2 (6 bases). V gave up 5 bases and J gave up 5 bases, with 16 bases separating them. Germline V lookup: CDR1 MDHEN, CDR2 SYDVKM. The CDR3 is 14 residues long.

CDR3 nucleotides: TGTGCCAGCAGCAAAGGAAAGGCATGGGACAGCCAGTCACCCCTCCACTTT. Its protein is CASSKGKAWDSQSPLHF. This chain connects TRBV21-1 to TRBJ1-6; whether TRBD1, the table's D call, matches the DNA was not checked. TRBV21-1 is listed as a pseudogene. This CDR3 is built from 17 residues.

The rearrangement joins TRBV15 to TRBJ2-2; a possible D gene is TRBD2 (6 bases). The CDR3 extends over 16 amino acids. Germline CDR1 is LNHNV and CDR2 is YYDKDF (reference sequence). Trimming pared 0 bases from V and 2 bases from J, leaving 10 bases between. The CDR3 sequence: CATSRDRGANTGELFF. Written as DNA, the CDR3 is TGTGCCACCAGCAGAGATCGCGGGGCCAACACCGGGGAGCTGTTTTTT.